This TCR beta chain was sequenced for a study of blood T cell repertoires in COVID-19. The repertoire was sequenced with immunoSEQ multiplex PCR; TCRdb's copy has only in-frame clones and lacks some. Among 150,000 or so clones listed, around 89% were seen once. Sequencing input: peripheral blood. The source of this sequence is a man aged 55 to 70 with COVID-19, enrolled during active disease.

As DNA, the CDR3 is TGTGCCAGCAGCACGTGGCGCCAGGGGATGATCTACGAGCAGTACTTC. It codes for CASSTWRQGMIYEQYF. The V gene is TRBV21-1, the J gene TRBJ2-7; the D call in the table, TRBD1, was not verified against the DNA. TRBV21-1 is a documented pseudogene. The CDR3 consists of 16 residues.